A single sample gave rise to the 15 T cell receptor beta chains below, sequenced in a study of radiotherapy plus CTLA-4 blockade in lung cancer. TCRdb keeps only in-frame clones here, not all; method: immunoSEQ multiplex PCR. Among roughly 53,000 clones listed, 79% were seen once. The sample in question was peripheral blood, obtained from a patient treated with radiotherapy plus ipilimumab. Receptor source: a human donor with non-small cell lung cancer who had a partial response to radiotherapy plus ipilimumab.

CDR3 sequence (DNA): TGTGCCAGCAGCTTAGCTGGACAGGGAGGAGAGACCCAGTACTTC. Amino acids: CASSLAGQGGETQYF. The J gene is TRBJ2-5, the V gene TRBV7-9, with TRBD1 matching 8 bases. After removal of 0 bases from V and 4 bases from J, the junction contained 4 bases not matched to a gene. Germline V gene sequence: CDR1 SEHNR, CDR2 FQNEAQ (reference sequence). The CDR3 is 15 amino acids.

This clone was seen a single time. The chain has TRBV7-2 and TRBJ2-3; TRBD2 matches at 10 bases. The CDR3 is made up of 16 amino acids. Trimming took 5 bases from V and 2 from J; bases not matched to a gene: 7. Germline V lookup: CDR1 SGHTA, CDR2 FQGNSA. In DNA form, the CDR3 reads TGTGCCAGCAGCCAACTAGCGGGGACACTCACAGATACGCAGTATTTT. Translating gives CASSQLAGTLTDTQYF.

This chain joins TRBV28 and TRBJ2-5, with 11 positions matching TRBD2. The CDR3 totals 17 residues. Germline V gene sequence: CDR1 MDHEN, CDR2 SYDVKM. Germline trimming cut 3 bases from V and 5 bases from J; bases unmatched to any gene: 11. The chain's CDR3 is CASSLSLAGAPGETQYF. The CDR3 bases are TGTGCCAGCAGTTTGTCACTAGCGGGGGCCCCCGGGGAGACCCAGTACTTC.

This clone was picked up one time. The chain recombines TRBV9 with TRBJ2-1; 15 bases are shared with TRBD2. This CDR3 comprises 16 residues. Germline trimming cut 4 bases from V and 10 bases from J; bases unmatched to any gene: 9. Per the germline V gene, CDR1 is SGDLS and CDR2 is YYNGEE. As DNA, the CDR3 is TGTGCCAGCAGCACGGGACTAGCGGGGGGCCGGGCGGAGCAGTTCTTC. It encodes CASSTGLAGGRAEQFF.

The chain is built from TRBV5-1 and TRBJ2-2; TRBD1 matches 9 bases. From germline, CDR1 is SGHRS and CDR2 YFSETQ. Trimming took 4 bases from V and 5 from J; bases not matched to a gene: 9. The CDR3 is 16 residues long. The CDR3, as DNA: TGCGCCAGCAGCATCGGGACAGGGAGGAGGACCGGGGAGCTGTTTTTT. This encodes CASSIGTGRRTGELFF.

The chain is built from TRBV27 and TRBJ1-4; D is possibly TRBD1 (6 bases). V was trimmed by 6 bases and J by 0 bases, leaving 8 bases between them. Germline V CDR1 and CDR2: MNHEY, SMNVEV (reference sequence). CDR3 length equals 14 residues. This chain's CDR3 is CASRTGATNEKLFF. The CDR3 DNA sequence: TGTGCCAGCAGGACAGGTGCAACTAATGAAAAACTGTTTTTT. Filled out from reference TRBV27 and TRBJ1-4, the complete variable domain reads EAQVTQNPRYLITVTGKKLTVTCSQNMNHEYMSWYRQDPGLGLRQIYYSMNVEVTDKGDVPEGYKVSRKEKRNFPLILESPSPNQTSLYFCASRTGATNEKLFFGSGTQLSVL.

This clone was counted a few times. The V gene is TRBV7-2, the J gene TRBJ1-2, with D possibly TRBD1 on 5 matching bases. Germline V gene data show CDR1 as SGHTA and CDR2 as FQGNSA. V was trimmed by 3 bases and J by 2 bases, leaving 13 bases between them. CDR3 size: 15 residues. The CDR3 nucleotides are TGTGCCAGCAGCTTGCCCGGGGGGATCAACTATGGCTACACCTTC. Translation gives CASSLPGGINYGYTF.

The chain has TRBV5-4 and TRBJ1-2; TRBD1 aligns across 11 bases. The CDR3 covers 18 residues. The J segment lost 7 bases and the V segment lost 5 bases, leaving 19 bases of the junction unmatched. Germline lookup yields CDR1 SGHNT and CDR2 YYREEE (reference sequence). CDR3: CASSSGQGAQGSGIGYTF. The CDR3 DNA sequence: TGTGCCAGCAGTTCTGGACAGGGGGCGCAAGGCTCCGGGATTGGCTACACCTTC.

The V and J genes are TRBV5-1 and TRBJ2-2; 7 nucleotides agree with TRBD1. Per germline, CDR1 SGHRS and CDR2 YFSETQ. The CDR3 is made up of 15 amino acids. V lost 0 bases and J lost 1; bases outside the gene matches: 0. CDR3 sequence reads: CASSLGQGNTGELFF. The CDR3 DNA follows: TGCGCCAGCAGCTTGGGACAGGGGAACACCGGGGAGCTGTTTTTT.

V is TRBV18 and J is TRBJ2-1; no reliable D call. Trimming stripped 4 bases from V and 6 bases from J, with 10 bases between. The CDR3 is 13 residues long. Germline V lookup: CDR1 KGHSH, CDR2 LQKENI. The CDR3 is CASSRPPGNEQFF. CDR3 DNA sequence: TGTGCCAGCTCACGCCCCCCGGGCAATGAGCAGTTCTTC.

The CDR3 bases are TGTGCCAGCAGAATGACAGGGGGCCATGAAGCTTTCTTT. Translation gives CASRMTGGHEAFF. The rearrangement uses TRBV6-6 and TRBJ1-1; TRBD1 agrees at 10 bases. V shed 6 bases and J 7 bases; nucleotides not matched to a gene: 5. Germline values: CDR1 MNHNY, CDR2 SVGAGI (reference sequence). This CDR3 is 13 amino acids long.

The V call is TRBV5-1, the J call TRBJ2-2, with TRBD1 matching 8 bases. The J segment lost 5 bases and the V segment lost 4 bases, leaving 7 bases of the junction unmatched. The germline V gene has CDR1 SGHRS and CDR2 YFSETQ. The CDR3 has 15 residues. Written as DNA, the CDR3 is TGCGCCAGCAGCCAAGGACAGGGTGGGACCGGGGAGCTGTTTTTT. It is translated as CASSQGQGGTGELFF. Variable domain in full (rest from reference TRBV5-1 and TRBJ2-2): KAGVTQTPRYLIKTRGQQVTLSCSPISGHRSVSWYQQTPGQGLQFLFEYFSETQRNKGNFPGRFSGRQFSNSRSEMNVSTLELGDSALYLCASSQGQGGTGELFFGEGSRLTVL.

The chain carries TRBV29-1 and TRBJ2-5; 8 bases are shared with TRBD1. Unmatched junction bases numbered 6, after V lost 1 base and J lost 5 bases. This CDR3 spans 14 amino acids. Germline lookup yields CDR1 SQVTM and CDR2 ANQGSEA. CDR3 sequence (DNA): TGCAGCGTTGAAGTGGACAGGGCATGGGAGACCCAGTACTTC. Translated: CSVEVDRAWETQYF. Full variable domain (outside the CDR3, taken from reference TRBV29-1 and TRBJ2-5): SAVISQKPSRDICQRGTSLTIQCQVDSQVTMMFWYRQQPGQSLTLIATANQGSEATYESGFVIDKFPISRPNLTFSTLTVSNMSPEDSSIYLCSVEVDRAWETQYFGPGTRLLVL.

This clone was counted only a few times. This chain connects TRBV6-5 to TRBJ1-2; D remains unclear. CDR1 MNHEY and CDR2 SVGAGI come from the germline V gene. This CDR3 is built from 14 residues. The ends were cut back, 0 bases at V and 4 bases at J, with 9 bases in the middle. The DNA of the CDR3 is TGTGCCAGCAGTTACTCCTGGGCAGCCTATGGCTACACCTTC. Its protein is CASSYSWAAYGYTF.

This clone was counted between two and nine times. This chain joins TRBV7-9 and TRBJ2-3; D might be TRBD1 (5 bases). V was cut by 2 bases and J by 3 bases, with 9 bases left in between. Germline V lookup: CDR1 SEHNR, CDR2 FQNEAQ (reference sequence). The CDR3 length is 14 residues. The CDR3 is CASSLSTATDTQYF. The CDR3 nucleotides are TGTGCCAGCAGCTTATCGACAGCTACAGATACGCAGTATTTT.